This TCR beta chain emerged from a study of blood T cell repertoires in COVID-19. Turning to the study itself: T cells, B-cell-depleted T cells, or PBMCs supplied cDNA or gDNA.

Germline loops: CDR1 SGHRS, CDR2 YFSETQ. CDR3 size: 13 residues. The germline V and J ends were trimmed by 7 bases and 0 bases, with 10 bases remaining between them. In the original analysis: Estimation of nucleated cell counts relied on the amplification of reference gene primers. Only in-frame clones appear in the TCRdb table, and some are missing; sequencing was by immunoSEQ multiplex PCR. For V, J and clone size, that table is used; D and trimming come from the DNA. The table shows some 150,000 clones, with 60% to 85% occurring only once. J is TRBJ1-2 and V is TRBV5-1; tentatively, D is TRBD1 (5 bases). Sequencing was carried out using peripheral blood. The sequence derives from an elderly woman with active or convalescent COVID-19. The CDR3 DNA reads as TGCGCCAGCGGGGGGGTAGCTAACTATGGCTACACCTTC. Translating it yields CASGGVANYGYTF.